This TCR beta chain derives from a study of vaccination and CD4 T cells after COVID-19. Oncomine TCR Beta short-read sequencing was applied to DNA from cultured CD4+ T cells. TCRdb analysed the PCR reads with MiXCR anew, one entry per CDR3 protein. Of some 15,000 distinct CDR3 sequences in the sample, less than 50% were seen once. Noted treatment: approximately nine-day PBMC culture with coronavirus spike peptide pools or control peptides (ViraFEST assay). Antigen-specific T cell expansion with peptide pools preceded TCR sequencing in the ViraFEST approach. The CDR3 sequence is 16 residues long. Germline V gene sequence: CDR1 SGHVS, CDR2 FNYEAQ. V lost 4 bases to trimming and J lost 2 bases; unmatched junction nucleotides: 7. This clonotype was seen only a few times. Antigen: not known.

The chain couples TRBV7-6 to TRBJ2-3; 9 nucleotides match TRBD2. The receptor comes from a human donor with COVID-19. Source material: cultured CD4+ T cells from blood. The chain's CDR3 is CASSSNLAGATDTQYF. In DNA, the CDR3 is TGTGCCAGCAGCTCGAACTTAGCGGGGGCCACAGATACGCAGTATTTT.